The sequence of this TCR beta chain was determined in a study of spatial heterogeneity in lung cancer. Study overall: There was a strong correlation between the counts of TCR transcripts measured in tumor regions and a T cell transcriptional module score that was calculated from matched bulk RNA-seq. Mean representation of each unique TCR and UMI combination in the raw reads exceeded nine occurrences.

This sample's time point: sample taken at primary tumor resection. This clonotype is labeled as medium-sized. The antigen is unknown. Germline lookup yields CDR1 SGHNT and CDR2 YYREEE (reference sequence). This CDR3 spans 16 amino acids. Trimming stripped 2 bases from V and 4 bases from J, with 15 bases between. Broader study findings: Tallies of expanded TCRs, which were sorted into ubiquitous and regional groups, correlated with counts of ubiquitous and regional nonsynonymous mutations, respectively. Intratumoral expanded alpha and beta TCR counts were found to track tumor mutation counts.

A unique molecular identifier was carried by every single TCR cDNA molecule. From the 5' RACE reads, TCRdb called clonotypes with MiXCR, one entry per CDR3 protein. This table has 1,200 or so distinct CDR3 sequences, about 10% appearing once. The gene calls are TRBV5-4 and TRBJ2-2, with D perhaps being TRBD1 or TRBD2 (5 bases each). The receptor was isolated from a male donor with early-stage non-small cell lung cancer. The sequences come from lung tumor tissue, collected at surgery. CDR3: CASSFVGTVRTGELFF. In DNA form, the CDR3 reads TGTGCCAGCAGCTTTGTAGGGACGGTCCGCACCGGGGAGCTGTTTTTT. The full variable domain, its missing parts supplied by reference TRBV5-4 and TRBJ2-2, is ETGVTQSPTHLIKTRGQQVTLRCSSQSGHNTVSWYQQALGQGPQFIFQYYREEENGRGNFPPRFSGLQFPNYSSELNVNALELDDSALYLCASSFVGTVRTGELFFGEGSRLTVL.